This TCR beta chain was recorded in a study of PD-1 blockade in classical Hodgkin lymphoma. Study-level information: The study gave patients nivolumab 3 mg/kg intravenously every 2 weeks.

Germline V gene lookup returns CDR1 LNHDA and CDR2 SQIVND (reference sequence). CDR3 size: 15 residues. After removal of 6 bases from V and 2 bases from J, the junction contained 7 bases not matched to a gene. Every single patient, without exception, relapsed after autologous stem cell transplantation, and brentuximab vedotin exposure varied. Thawed PBMCs were the source of CD4+ T cells, purified by magnetic negative selection. This table comes from immunoSEQ multiplex PCR, and its TCRdb copy is limited to in-frame clones, with some not included. The table includes about 35,000 clones, around 90% detected once. The study, taken as a whole, reports: Among the patients, those starting nivolumab under 1 year after ASCT were excluded. Patients with a complete response exhibited baseline diversity comparable to newly diagnosed patients. Newly diagnosed patients reportedly trailed healthy donors in baseline TCR diversity.

With respect to this clone: No antigen is known for it.

The source was CD4+ T cells from blood, collected at baseline. V gene TRBV19 combines with J gene TRBJ1-5, with TRBD1 matching 7 bases. The receptor was derived from a human donor with classical Hodgkin lymphoma. CDR3 sequence (DNA): TGTGCCAGTAGGAACAGGGGATTTGGCAATCAGCCCCAGCATTTT. Translated, it gives CASRNRGFGNQPQHF.